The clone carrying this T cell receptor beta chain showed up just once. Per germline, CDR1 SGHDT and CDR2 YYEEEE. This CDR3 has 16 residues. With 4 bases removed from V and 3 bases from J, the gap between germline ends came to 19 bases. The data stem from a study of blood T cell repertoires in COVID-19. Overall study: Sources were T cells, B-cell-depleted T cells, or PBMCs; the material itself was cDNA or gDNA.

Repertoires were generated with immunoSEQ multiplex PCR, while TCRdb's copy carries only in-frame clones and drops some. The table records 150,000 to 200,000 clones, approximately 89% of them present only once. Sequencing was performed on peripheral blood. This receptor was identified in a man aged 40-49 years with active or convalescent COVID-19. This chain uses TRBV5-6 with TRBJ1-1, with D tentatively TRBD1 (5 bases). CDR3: CASSQIGRAGDTEAFF. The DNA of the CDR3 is TGTGCCAGCAGCCAAATTGGTCGCGCGGGGGACACTGAAGCTTTCTTT.